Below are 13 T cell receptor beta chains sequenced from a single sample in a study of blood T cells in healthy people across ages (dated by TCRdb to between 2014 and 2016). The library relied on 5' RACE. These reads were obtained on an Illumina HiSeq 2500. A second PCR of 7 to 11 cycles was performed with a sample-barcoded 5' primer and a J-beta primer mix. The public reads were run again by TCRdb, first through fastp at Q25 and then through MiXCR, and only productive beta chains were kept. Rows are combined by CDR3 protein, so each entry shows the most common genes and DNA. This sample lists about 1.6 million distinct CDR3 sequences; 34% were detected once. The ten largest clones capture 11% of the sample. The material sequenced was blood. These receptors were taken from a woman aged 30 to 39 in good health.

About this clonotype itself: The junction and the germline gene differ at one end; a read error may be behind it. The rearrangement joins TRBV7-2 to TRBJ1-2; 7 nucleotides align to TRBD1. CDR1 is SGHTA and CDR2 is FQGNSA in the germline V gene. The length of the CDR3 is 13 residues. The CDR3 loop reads CASSLRQGDGHTF. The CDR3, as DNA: TGTGCCAGCAGCTTACGACAGGGTGATGGCCACACCTTC.

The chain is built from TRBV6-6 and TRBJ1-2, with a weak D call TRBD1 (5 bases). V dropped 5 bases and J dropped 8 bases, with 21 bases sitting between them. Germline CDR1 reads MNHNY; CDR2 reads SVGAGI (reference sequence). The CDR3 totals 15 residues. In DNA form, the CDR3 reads TGTGCCAGCAGTCCTTTTAAGCAGGGCCCCTCGGGCTACACCTTC. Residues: CASSPFKQGPSGYTF.

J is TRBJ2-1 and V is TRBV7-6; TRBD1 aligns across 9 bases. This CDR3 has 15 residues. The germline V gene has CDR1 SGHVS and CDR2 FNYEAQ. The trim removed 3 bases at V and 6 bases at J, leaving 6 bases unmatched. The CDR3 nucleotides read TGTGCCAGCAGCTTTTCAAACAGGGGGCTCAATGAGCAGTTCTTC. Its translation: CASSFSNRGLNEQFF.

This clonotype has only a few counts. CDR3 in amino acids: CSARDPSRRATYGYTF. The DNA for the CDR3 is TGCAGTGCTAGAGATCCCTCCAGGAGGGCAACCTATGGCTACACCTTC. This chain connects TRBV20-1 to TRBJ1-2, with no clear D. Trimming took 0 bases from V and 4 from J, leaving 18 bases between them. This CDR3 contains 16 residues. The germline CDR1 and CDR2 sequences are DFQATT and SNEGSKA (reference sequence).

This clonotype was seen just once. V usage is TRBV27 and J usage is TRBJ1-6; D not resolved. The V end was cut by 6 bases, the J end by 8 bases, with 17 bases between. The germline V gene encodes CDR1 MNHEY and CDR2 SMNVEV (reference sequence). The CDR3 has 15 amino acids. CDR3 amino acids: CASRVGNLGDSPLHF. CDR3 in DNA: TGTGCCAGCAGAGTCGGGAACCTAGGTGATTCACCCCTCCACTTT.

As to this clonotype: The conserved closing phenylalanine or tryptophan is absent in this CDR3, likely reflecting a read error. This CDR3 reads CASSWTLTGKLNQPQHL. For the CDR3, the DNA is TGTGCCAGCAGCTGGACACTTACAGGGAAACTCAATCAGCCCCAGCATTTG. The chain links TRBV6-2 or TRBV6-3 to TRBJ1-5; D is perhaps TRBD1 (6 bases). Trimming left V 6 bases short and J 3 bases short, with 21 bases between. Looked up from germline, CDR1 is MNHEY and CDR2 is SVGEGT. This CDR3 is 17 amino acids long.

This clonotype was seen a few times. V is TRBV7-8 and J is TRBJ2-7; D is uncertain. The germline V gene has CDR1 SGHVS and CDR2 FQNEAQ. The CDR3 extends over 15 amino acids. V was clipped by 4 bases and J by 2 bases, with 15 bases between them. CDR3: CASSSGGSSTYEQYF. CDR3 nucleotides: TGTGCCAGCAGCTCCGGCGGTAGCAGCACCTACGAGCAGTACTTC.

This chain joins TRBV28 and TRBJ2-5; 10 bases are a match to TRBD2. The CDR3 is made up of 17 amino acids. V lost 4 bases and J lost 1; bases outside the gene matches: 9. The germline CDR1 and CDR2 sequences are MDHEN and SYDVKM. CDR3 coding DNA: TGTGCCAGCAGTTCCGAGCGGGAGGGCCTTTCCCAAGAGACCCAGTACTTC. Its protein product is CASSSEREGLSQETQYF.

The CDR3 bases are TGTGCCAGCAGCCAAGTATCTAATTCACCCCTCCACTTT. Translated, it gives CASSQVSNSPLHF. The rearrangement links TRBV14 to TRBJ1-6; no reliable D call. V was clipped by 1 base and J by 6 bases, with 4 bases between them. The CDR3 has 13 residues. CDR1 is SGHDN, CDR2 FVKESK, per germline.

The chain's CDR3 is CSARSSAYSEQYF. The CDR3 nucleotides read TGCAGTGCTAGGTCTAGCGCCTACTCCGAGCAGTACTTC. The chain employs TRBV20-1 and TRBJ2-5; D may be TRBD2 (6 bases). The J call may be wrong; the DNA end is better matched by TRBJ2-7. The length of the CDR3 is 13 residues. Germline V lookup: CDR1 DFQATT, CDR2 SNEGSKA (reference sequence).

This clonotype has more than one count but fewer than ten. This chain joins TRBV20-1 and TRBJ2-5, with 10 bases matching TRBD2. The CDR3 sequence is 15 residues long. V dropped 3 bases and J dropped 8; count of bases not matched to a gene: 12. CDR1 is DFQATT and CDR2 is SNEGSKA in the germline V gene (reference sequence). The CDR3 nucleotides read TGCAGTGCTAGTCCGGCTAGCGGGAGTGTTTATACCCAGTACTTC. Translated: CSASPASGSVYTQYF.

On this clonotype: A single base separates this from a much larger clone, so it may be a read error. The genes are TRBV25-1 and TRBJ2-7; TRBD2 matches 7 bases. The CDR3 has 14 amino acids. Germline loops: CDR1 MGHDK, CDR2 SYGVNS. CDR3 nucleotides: TGTGCCAGCATGGTTAGCGGGTCCGCCTACGGGCAGTACTTC. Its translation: CASMVSGSAYGQYF.

The CDR3 protein is CASSWGLVGAGVSVETQYF. CDR3 sequence (DNA): TGCGCCAGCAGCTGGGGACTAGTGGGAGCTGGAGTATCGGTAGAGACCCAGTACTTC. This chain links TRBV5-1 with TRBJ2-5; 8 nucleotides agree with TRBD2. Germline trimming cut 3 bases from V and 4 bases from J; bases unmatched to any gene: 20. Per germline, CDR1 SGHRS and CDR2 YFSETQ. The CDR3 length is 19 residues. Based on the CDR3 plus reference TRBV5-1 and TRBJ2-5, the full variable domain is KAGVTQTPRYLIKTRGQQVTLSCSPISGHRSVSWYQQTPGQGLQFLFEYFSETQRNKGNFPGRFSGRQFSNSRSEMNVSTLELGDSALYLCASSWGLVGAGVSVETQYFGPGTRLLVL.